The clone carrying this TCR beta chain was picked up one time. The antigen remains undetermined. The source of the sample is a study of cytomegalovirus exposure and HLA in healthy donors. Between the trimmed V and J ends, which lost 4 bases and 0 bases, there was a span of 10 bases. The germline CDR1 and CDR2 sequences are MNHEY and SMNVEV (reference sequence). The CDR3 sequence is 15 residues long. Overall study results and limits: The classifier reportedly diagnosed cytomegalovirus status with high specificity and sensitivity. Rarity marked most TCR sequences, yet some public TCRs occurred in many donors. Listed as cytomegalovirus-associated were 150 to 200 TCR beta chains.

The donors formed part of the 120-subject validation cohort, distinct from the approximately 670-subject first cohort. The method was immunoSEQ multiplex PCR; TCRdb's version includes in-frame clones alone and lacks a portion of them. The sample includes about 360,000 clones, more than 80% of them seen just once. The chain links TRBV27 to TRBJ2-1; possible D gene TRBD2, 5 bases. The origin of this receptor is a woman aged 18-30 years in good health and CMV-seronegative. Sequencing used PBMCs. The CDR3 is CASSYRRVSYNEQFF. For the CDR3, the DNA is TGTGCCAGCAGTTATAGGCGGGTCTCCTACAATGAGCAGTTCTTC.